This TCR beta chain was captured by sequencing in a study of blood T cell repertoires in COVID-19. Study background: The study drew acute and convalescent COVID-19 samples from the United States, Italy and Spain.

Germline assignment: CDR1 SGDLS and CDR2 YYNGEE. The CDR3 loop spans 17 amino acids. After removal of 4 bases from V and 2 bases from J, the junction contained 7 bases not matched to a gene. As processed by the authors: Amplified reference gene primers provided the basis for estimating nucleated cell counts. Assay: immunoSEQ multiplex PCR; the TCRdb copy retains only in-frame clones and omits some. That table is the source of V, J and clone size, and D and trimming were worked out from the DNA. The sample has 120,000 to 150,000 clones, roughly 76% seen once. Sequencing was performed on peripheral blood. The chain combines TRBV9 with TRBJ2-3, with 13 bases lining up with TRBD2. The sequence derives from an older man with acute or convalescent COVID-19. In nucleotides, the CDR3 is TGTGCCAGCAGCCTCAGGACTAGCGGGGGATACACAGATACGCAGTATTTT. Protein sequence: CASSLRTSGGYTDTQYF.